This is a list of T cell receptor beta chains from one sample in a study of cytomegalovirus exposure and HLA in healthy donors. The data were produced by immunoSEQ multiplex PCR, yet TCRdb's version contains in-frame clones alone and is incomplete. The sample lists 100,000 to 150,000 clones, 80% occurring once. Specimen: PBMCs. These receptors were collected from a man in his forties in good health and CMV-seronegative. The CDR3 runs from the conserved cysteine through the conserved F or W. A D gene is named only where the DNA matches it firmly. Clone size is given for some rows only: seen once, a few or many times, or a class if the clone is expanded.

j_call | v_call | d_call | clone_size | cdr3_aa | cdr3_nt
TRBJ2-7 | TRBV7-9 | . | . | CASSLGRGQGTYEQYF | TGTGCCAGCAGCTTAGGTCGCGGTCAGGGTACCTACGAGCAGTACTTC
TRBJ2-3 | TRBV6-1 | TRBD1 | . | CASKPGQGVSDTQYF | TGTGCCAGCAAACCGGGACAGGGAGTTTCAGATACGCAGTATTTT
TRBJ2-3 | TRBV5-1 | . | . | CASSSTSANTDTQYF | TGCGCCAGCAGCTCCACATCCGCAAACACAGATACGCAGTATTTT
TRBJ2-7 | TRBV5-1 | . | . | CASSLVVGGYEQYF | TGCGCCAGCAGCTTGGTAGTAGGGGGATACGAGCAGTACTTC
TRBJ2-2 | TRBV6-5 | . | few | CASRPGGRTGELFF | TGTGCCAGCAGGCCGGGGGGCCGGACCGGGGAGCTGTTTTTT
TRBJ2-1 | TRBV28 | . | . | CASSKRQQFF | TGTGCCAGCTCCAAGCGGCAGCAGTTCTTC
TRBJ2-7 | TRBV19 | . | . | CASSTGQRYEQYF | TGTGCCAGTAGTACCGGACAGCGGTACGAGCAGTACTTC
TRBJ2-1 | TRBV5-4 | . | . | CASSQGGTIYNEQFF | TGTGCCAGCAGCCAGGGAGGAACTATCTACAATGAGCAGTTCTTC
TRBJ1-5 | TRBV10-3 | TRBD1 | few | CAISDRGSNQPQHF | TGTGCCATCAGTGACAGGGGGAGCAATCAGCCCCAGCATTTT
TRBJ2-5 | TRBV18 | TRBD2 | . | CASSPAGGQETQYF | TGTGCCAGCTCACCAGCGGGGGGGCAAGAGACCCAGTACTTC
TRBJ2-3 | TRBV6-1 | TRBD2 | . | CASSALAGYEQFSPDTQYF | TGTGCCAGCAGTGCACTAGCGGGGTACGAACAGTTTAGCCCAGATACGCAGTATTTT
TRBJ2-7 | TRBV6-5 | TRBD1 | . | CASRQDRGYEQYF | TGTGCCAGCAGACAAGACAGGGGCTACGAGCAGTACTTC
TRBJ2-1 | TRBV2 | TRBD2 | . | CASSDGTSGMSEQFF | TGTGCCAGCAGTGACGGGACTAGCGGGATGAGTGAGCAGTTCTTC